This TCR beta chain is from a study of cytomegalovirus exposure and HLA in healthy donors. Whole-study results and caveats: The study designated fewer than 200 TCR beta chains cytomegalovirus-associated.

This CDR3 is 16 amino acids long. V trimming: 0 bases; J trimming: 5 bases; junction bases outside the gene matches: 6. CDR1 and CDR2 (germline): SGDLS, YYNGEE. About this clone: Its antigen is not identified.

Primers for the PCR totalled 60 Vbeta and 13 Jbeta. Sequencing used immunoSEQ multiplex PCR; TCRdb keeps in-frame clones, though not all of them. In total, the table holds over 200,000 clones. This TCR derives from a woman aged 25 to 39 in good health and CMV-seropositive. Sequenced input: PBMCs. The V call is TRBV9, the J call TRBJ2-1; 9 positions match TRBD1. The CDR3 DNA is TGTGCCAGCAGCGTAGGCGTGGGACAGGGCCACAATGAGCAGTTCTTC. It yields the protein CASSVGVGQGHNEQFF.